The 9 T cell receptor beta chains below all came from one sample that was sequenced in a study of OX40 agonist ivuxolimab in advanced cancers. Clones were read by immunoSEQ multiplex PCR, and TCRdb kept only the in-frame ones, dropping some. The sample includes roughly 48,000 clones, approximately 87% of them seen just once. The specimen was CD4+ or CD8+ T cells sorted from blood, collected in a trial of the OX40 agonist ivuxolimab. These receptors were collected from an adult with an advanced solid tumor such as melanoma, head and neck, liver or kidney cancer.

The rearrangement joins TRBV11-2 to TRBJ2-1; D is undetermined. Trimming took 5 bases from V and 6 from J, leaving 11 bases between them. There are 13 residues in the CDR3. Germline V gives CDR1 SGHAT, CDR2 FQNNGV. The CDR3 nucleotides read TGTGCCAGCAGCGTATATTCTAGCAATGAGCAGTTCTTC. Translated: CASSVYSSNEQFF.

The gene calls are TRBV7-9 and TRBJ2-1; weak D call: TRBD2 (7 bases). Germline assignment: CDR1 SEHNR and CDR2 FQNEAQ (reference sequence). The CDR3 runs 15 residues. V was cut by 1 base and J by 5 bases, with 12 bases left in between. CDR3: CASSLVGGLNNEQFF. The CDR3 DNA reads TGTGCCAGCAGCTTAGTGGGGGGGCTGAACAATGAGCAGTTCTTC.

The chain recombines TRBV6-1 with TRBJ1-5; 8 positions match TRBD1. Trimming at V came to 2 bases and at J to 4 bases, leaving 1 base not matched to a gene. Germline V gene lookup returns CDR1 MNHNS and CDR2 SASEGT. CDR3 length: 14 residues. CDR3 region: CASSENRGNQPQHF. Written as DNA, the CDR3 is TGTGCCAGCAGTGAAAACAGGGGGAATCAGCCCCAGCATTTT.

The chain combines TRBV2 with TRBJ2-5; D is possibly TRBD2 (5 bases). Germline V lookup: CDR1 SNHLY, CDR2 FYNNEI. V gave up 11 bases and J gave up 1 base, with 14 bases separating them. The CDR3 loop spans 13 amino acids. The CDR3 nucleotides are TGTGCCTACCCACCGGCGGGCCAAGAGACCCAGTACTTC. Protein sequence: CAYPPAGQETQYF.

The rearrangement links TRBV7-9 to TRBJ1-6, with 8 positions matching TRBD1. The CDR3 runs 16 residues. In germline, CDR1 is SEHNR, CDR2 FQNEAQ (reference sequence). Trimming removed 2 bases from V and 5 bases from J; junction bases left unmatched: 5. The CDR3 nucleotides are TGTGCCAGCAGCTTACTGGGACAGGATAATAATTCACCCCTCCACTTT. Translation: CASSLLGQDNNSPLHF.

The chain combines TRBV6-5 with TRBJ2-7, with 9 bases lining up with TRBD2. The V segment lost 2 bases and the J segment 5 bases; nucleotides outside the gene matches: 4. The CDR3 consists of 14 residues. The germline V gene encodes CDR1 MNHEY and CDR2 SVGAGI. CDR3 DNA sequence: TGTGCCAGCAGTTACCTGGGACTAGCCCACGAGCAGTACTTC. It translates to CASSYLGLAHEQYF.

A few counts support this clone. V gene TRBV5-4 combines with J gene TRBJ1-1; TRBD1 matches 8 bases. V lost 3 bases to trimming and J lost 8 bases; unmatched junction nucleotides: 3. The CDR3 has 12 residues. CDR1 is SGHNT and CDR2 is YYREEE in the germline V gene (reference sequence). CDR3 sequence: CASSWTGKEAFF. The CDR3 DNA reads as TGTGCCAGCAGCTGGACAGGGAAAGAAGCTTTCTTT.

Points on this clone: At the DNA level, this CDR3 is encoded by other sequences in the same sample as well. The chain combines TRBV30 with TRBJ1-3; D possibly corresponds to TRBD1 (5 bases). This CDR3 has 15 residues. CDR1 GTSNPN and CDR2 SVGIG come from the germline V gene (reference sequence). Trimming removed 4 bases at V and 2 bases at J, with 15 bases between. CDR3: CAWMGVGSPGNTIYF. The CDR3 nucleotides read TGTGCCTGGATGGGGGTGGGGTCCCCTGGAAACACCATATATTTT.

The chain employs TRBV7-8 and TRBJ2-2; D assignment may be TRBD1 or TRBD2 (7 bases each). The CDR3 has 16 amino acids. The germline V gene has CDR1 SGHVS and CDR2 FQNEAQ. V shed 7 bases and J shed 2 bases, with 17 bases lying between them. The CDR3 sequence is CASTNRGGGNTGELFF. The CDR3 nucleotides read TGTGCCAGCACCAATAGGGGAGGGGGCAACACCGGGGAGCTGTTTTTT.